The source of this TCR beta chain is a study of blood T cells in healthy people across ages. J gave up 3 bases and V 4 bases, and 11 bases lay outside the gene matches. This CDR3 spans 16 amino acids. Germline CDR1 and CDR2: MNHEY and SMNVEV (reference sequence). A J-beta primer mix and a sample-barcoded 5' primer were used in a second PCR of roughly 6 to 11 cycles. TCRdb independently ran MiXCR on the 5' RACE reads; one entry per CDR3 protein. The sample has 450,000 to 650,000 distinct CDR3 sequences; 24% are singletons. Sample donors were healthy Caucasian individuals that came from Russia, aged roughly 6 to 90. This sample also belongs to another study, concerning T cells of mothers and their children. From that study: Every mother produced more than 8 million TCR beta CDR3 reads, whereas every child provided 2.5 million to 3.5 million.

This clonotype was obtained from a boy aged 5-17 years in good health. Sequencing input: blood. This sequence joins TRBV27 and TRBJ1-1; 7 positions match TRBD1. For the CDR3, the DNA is TGTGCCAGCAGTTCGAACAGGGGCCGGGGGGACACTGAAGCTTTCTTT. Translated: CASSSNRGRGDTEAFF.